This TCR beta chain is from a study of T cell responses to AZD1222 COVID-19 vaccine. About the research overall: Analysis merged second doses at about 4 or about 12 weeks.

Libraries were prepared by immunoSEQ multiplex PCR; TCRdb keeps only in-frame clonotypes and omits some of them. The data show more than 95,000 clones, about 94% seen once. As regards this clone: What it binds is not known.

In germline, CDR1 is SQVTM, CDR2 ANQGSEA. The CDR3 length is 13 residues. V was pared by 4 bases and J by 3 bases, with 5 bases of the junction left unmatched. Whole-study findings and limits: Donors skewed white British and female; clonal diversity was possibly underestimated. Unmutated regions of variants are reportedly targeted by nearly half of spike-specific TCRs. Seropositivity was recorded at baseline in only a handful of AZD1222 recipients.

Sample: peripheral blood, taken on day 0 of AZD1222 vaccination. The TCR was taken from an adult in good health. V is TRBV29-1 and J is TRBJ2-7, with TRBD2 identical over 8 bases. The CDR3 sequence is CSVALAGHYEQYF. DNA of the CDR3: TGCAGCGTTGCCCTAGCGGGTCACTACGAGCAGTACTTC.